Shown below are 10 T cell receptor beta chains from a single sample sequenced in a study of T cells in Graves' hyperthyroidism and ophthalmopathy. TCR beta CDR3 region amplification was performed from RNA transcripts. Primed by the HTBI set, a first-round RT-PCR was run on the TCR CDR3. TCRdb processed the multiplex PCR reads anew with MiXCR; each CDR3 protein has one entry. The data hold some 550,000 distinct CDR3 sequences, with approximately 15% observed a single time. The sample consisted of blood. The receptors shown here come from a woman aged 40 to 50 with Graves' ophthalmopathy.

At least ten counts were recorded for this clonotype. V and J are TRBV2 and TRBJ1-2, with TRBD1 as a possible D gene (6 bases). This CDR3 has 17 amino acids. Germline V CDR1 and CDR2: SNHLY, FYNNEI. The V end lost 3 bases, the J end lost 4 bases, and 21 bases lay between the germline ends. The CDR3 here is CASSEVQAGGAGYGYTF. The CDR3, as DNA: TGTGCCAGCAGTGAGGTTCAAGCGGGGGGCGCCGGCTATGGCTACACCTTC.

Worth noting for this clonotype: A much larger clone lies a single base off, so this may be a read error. V is TRBV27 and J is TRBJ2-3; 7 bases are shared with TRBD2. J gave up 4 bases and V 8 bases, and 6 bases lay outside the gene matches. This CDR3 is 13 amino acids long. Germline assignment: CDR1 MNHEY and CDR2 SMNVEV (reference sequence). The DNA for the CDR3 is TGTGCCAGCGACTCTGCGGGGGCAGATACGCAGTATTTT. Protein: CASDSAGADTQYF.

This clonotype has at least ten counts. This rearrangement joins TRBV12-3 or TRBV12-4 to TRBJ1-2; D gene ambiguous. This CDR3 is built from 15 residues. Trimming removed 5 bases from V and 4 bases from J, with 17 bases in between. CDR3 coding DNA: TGTGCCAGCAGTCCCCGCAGATACAATGTCTATGGCTACACCTTC. Translation: CASSPRRYNVYGYTF.

This clonotype has ten or more counts. V and J are TRBV28 and TRBJ2-7; no clear D. The CDR3 covers 13 residues. V dropped 3 bases and J dropped 6 bases, with 12 bases sitting between them. Looked up from germline, CDR1 is MDHEN and CDR2 is SYDVKM. The CDR3 protein is CASSFGDGIEQYF. The CDR3 DNA sequence: TGTGCCAGCAGTTTCGGTGATGGGATCGAGCAGTACTTC.

This rearrangement joins TRBV6-1 to TRBJ2-1, with TRBD2 matching over 10 bases. This CDR3 spans 13 amino acids. Germline V lookup: CDR1 MNHNS, CDR2 SASEGT. V was clipped by 6 bases and J by 8 bases; unmatched bases: 4. For the CDR3, the DNA is TGTGCCAGCAGAGCGGGAGGGCCGGATGAGCAGTTCTTC. This encodes CASRAGGPDEQFF.

This clonotype was detected ten times or more. The V and J genes are TRBV20-1 and TRBJ2-3; D possibly corresponds to TRBD2 (6 bases). V lost 0 bases and J 6 bases, leaving 16 bases between the germline ends. Germline V lookup: CDR1 DFQATT, CDR2 SNEGSKA (reference sequence). The CDR3 is 15 residues long. CDR3: CSARDGSGLGDTQYF. CDR3 nucleotides: TGCAGTGCTAGAGATGGGAGCGGGTTGGGGGATACGCAGTATTTT.

The genes are TRBV2 and TRBJ2-6; D is undetermined. The CDR3 contains 15 residues. Trimming stripped 8 bases from V and 0 bases from J, with 11 bases between. The germline gives CDR1 SNHLY, CDR2 FYNNEI. The CDR3 spells CASSDIGSGANVLTF. CDR3 bases: TGTGCCAGCTCTGATATCGGCTCTGGGGCCAACGTCCTGACTTTC.

Many counts were recorded for this clonotype. The chain couples TRBV20-1 to TRBJ2-2; maybe TRBD1 (5 bases). The length of the CDR3 is 13 residues. In germline, CDR1 is DFQATT, CDR2 SNEGSKA (reference sequence). DNA for the CDR3: TGCAGCGCCCCTGGACAGAACACCGGGGAGCTGTTTTTT. Translating gives CSAPGQNTGELFF.

This clonotype turned up a few times. This sequence may be a read error, since a much larger clone differs from it by one base. J is TRBJ2-7 and V is TRBV15; TRBD1 is a possible D gene (7 bases). The CDR3 consists of 17 residues. Germline CDR1 is LNHNV and CDR2 is YYDKDF (reference sequence). The V and J ends lost 0 bases and 1 base respectively, with 16 bases between them. The CDR3 sequence is CATSRERVAGQSYEQYF. CDR3 nucleotide sequence: TGTGCCACCAGCAGAGAACGGGTGGCGGGACAGTCCTACGAGCAGTACTTC.

This clonotype was seen repeatedly, ten times or more. The rearrangement links TRBV2 to TRBJ1-6; 7 positions agree with TRBD1. The germline CDR1 and CDR2 sequences are SNHLY and FYNNEI. The CDR3 contains 14 residues. V trimming: 8 bases; J trimming: 5 bases; junction bases outside the gene matches: 6. The CDR3 is CASVPGQNNSPLHF. The CDR3 DNA sequence: TGTGCCAGCGTACCGGGACAGAATAATTCACCCCTCCACTTT. Combining the CDR3 with reference TRBV2 and TRBJ1-6 gives the whole variable domain EPEVTQTPSHQVTQMGQEVILRCVPISNHLYFYWYRQILGQKVEFLVSFYNNEISEKSEIFDDQFSVERPDGSNFTLKIRSTKLEDSAMYFCASVPGQNNSPLHFGNGTRLTVT.